These T cell receptor beta chains were read from a single sample in a study of OX40 agonist ivuxolimab in advanced cancers. The assay was immunoSEQ multiplex PCR, and TCRdb's table has in-frame clones only and misses some. The sample includes over 90,000 clones, 94% of them seen just once. The sequences come from CD4+ or CD8+ T cells sorted from blood, collected in a trial of the OX40 agonist ivuxolimab. These receptors were collected from an adult with an advanced solid tumor such as melanoma, head and neck, liver or kidney cancer. Each CDR3 is given with its conserved first and last residue. The D gene is left open where the match is weak. Rows give clone size only sometimes, using once, few, many, or a class for an expanded clone.

d_gene: .
abundance: once
v_gene: TRBV5-8
j_gene: TRBJ2-1
CDR3aa: CASSLWVGSSYNEQFF
CDR3nt: TGTGCCAGCAGCTTGTGGGTTGGGAGCTCCTACAATGAGCAGTTCTTC

d_gene: .
abundance: .
v_gene: TRBV5-1
j_gene: TRBJ1-2
CDR3aa: CASSLRTDSLANYGYTF
CDR3nt: TGCGCCAGCAGCTTGAGGACCGACAGTTTAGCTAACTATGGCTACACCTTC

d_gene: .
abundance: .
v_gene: TRBV5-1
j_gene: TRBJ2-1
CDR3aa: CASSPGTPREQFF
CDR3nt: TGCGCCAGCAGCCCAGGGACCCCCCGTGAGCAGTTCTTC

d_gene: .
abundance: once
v_gene: TRBV18
j_gene: TRBJ2-7
CDR3aa: CASSPDGSYEQYF
CDR3nt: TGTGCCAGCTCACCGGACGGCTCCTACGAGCAGTACTTC

d_gene: TRBD1
abundance: .
v_gene: TRBV5-6
j_gene: TRBJ2-2
CDR3aa: CASSLAQGTGATGELFF
CDR3nt: TGTGCCAGCAGCCTAGCCCAAGGGACAGGGGCCACCGGGGAGCTGTTTTTT

d_gene: TRBD2
abundance: .
v_gene: TRBV19
j_gene: TRBJ2-5
CDR3aa: CASRPAGAQETQYF
CDR3nt: TGTGCCAGTAGGCCAGCGGGGGCCCAAGAGACCCAGTACTTC

d_gene: .
abundance: .
v_gene: TRBV5-4
j_gene: TRBJ1-6
CDR3aa: CASSLNEAGVGSPLHF
CDR3nt: TGTGCCAGCAGCTTGAATGAGGCAGGGGTCGGGTCACCCCTCCACTTT

d_gene: .
abundance: .
v_gene: TRBV7-2
j_gene: TRBJ2-5
CDR3aa: CASSLGWGLRETQYF
CDR3nt: TGTGCCAGCAGCTTAGGCTGGGGGCTGCGGGAGACCCAGTACTTC

d_gene: .
abundance: .
v_gene: TRBV5-1
j_gene: TRBJ2-3
CDR3aa: CASSLGGTSTDTQYF
CDR3nt: TGCGCCAGCAGCTTGGGTGGGACTAGCACAGATACGCAGTATTTT

d_gene: .
abundance: .
v_gene: TRBV6-6
j_gene: TRBJ1-6
CDR3aa: CASSKQTGYSPLHF
CDR3nt: TGTGCCAGCAGTAAGCAAACAGGGTATTCACCCCTCCACTTT

d_gene: .
abundance: .
v_gene: TRBV5-1
j_gene: TRBJ1-2
CDR3aa: CASSLTVAWGYTF
CDR3nt: TGCGCCAGCAGCTTAACGGTGGCCTGGGGCTACACCTTC

d_gene: TRBD1
abundance: .
v_gene: TRBV4-1
j_gene: TRBJ2-7
CDR3aa: CASSRSGTGYSTAYEQYF
CDR3nt: TGCGCCAGCAGCCGATCAGGGACAGGGTATAGTACAGCCTACGAGCAGTACTTC

d_gene: .
abundance: once
v_gene: TRBV7-9
j_gene: TRBJ1-1
CDR3aa: CASSLVGFGQTDF
CDR3nt: TGTGCCAGCAGCTTAGTCGGGTTTGGACAGACGGACTTT

d_gene: .
abundance: .
v_gene: TRBV25-1
j_gene: TRBJ1-5
CDR3aa: CASSESKGPALGPQHF
CDR3nt: TGTGCCAGCAGTGAATCAAAAGGGCCGGCCCTGGGGCCCCAGCATTTT

d_gene: .
abundance: .
v_gene: TRBV11-1
j_gene: TRBJ1-2
CDR3aa: CASWGPPNYGYTF
CDR3nt: TGTGCCAGCTGGGGGCCGCCTAACTATGGCTACACCTTC

d_gene: TRBD2
abundance: .
v_gene: TRBV6-5
j_gene: TRBJ2-5
CDR3aa: CASRVGLAGIETQYF
CDR3nt: TGTGCCAGCAGGGTGGGACTAGCGGGAATAGAGACCCAGTACTTC

d_gene: TRBD1
abundance: .
v_gene: TRBV7-6
j_gene: TRBJ1-2
CDR3aa: CASSAQGAANYGYTF
CDR3nt: TGTGCCAGCAGCGCTCAGGGGGCTGCTAACTATGGCTACACCTTC

d_gene: .
abundance: .
v_gene: TRBV7-9
j_gene: TRBJ2-7
CDR3aa: CASSLAFTGYGEQYF
CDR3nt: TGTGCCAGCAGCTTAGCCTTTACAGGGTACGGCGAGCAGTACTTC

d_gene: .
abundance: .
v_gene: TRBV10-3
j_gene: TRBJ2-1
CDR3aa: CAISGGESYNEQFF
CDR3nt: TGTGCCATCAGTGGAGGGGAGTCCTACAATGAGCAGTTCTTC

d_gene: .
abundance: .
v_gene: TRBV7-8
j_gene: TRBJ2-7
CDR3aa: CASTPDGTSYEQYF
CDR3nt: TGTGCCAGCACCCCGGACGGGACTTCCTACGAGCAGTACTTC

d_gene: TRBD1
abundance: .
v_gene: TRBV9
j_gene: TRBJ1-3
CDR3aa: CASSARTGILSGNTIYF
CDR3nt: TGTGCCAGCAGCGCGCGGACAGGGATACTCTCTGGAAACACCATATATTTT

d_gene: .
abundance: .
v_gene: TRBV7-9
j_gene: TRBJ2-7
CDR3aa: CASSLDGGGEQYF
CDR3nt: TGTGCCAGCAGCTTAGATGGGGGAGGCGAGCAGTACTTC

d_gene: .
abundance: .
v_gene: TRBV9
j_gene: TRBJ1-2
CDR3aa: CASSAGTDGYTF
CDR3nt: TGTGCCAGCAGCGCCGGGACGGATGGCTACACCTTC

d_gene: TRBD2
abundance: .
v_gene: TRBV11-2
j_gene: TRBJ2-7
CDR3aa: CASSFSGGPSYEQYF
CDR3nt: TGTGCCAGCAGCTTTAGCGGGGGCCCCTCCTACGAGCAGTACTTC

d_gene: .
abundance: .
v_gene: TRBV5-5
j_gene: TRBJ2-7
CDR3aa: CASSQSGLLREEQYF
CDR3nt: TGTGCCAGCAGCCAATCGGGACTCCTCCGGGAAGAGCAGTACTTC

d_gene: .
abundance: once
v_gene: TRBV18
j_gene: TRBJ2-2
CDR3aa: CASSPQGTGELFF
CDR3nt: TGTGCCAGCTCACCACAGGGCACCGGGGAGCTGTTTTTT

d_gene: .
abundance: .
v_gene: TRBV5-1
j_gene: TRBJ2-5
CDR3aa: CASSLRALDQETQYF
CDR3nt: TGCGCCAGCAGCTTGCGCGCTTTGGACCAAGAGACCCAGTACTTC

d_gene: .
abundance: .
v_gene: TRBV10-3
j_gene: TRBJ2-7
CDR3aa: CAISDTTVGGHEQYF
CDR3nt: TGTGCCATCAGTGATACGACAGTGGGCGGGCACGAGCAGTACTTC

d_gene: TRBD2
abundance: .
v_gene: TRBV5-1
j_gene: TRBJ2-7
CDR3aa: CASSLWTSGSTYEQYF
CDR3nt: TGCGCCAGCAGCCTCTGGACTAGCGGGAGCACGTACGAGCAGTACTTC

d_gene: TRBD1
abundance: once
v_gene: TRBV5-1
j_gene: TRBJ1-2
CDR3aa: CASSPPGSGGFNYGYTF
CDR3nt: TGCGCCAGCAGCCCTCCGGGATCAGGGGGATTTAACTATGGCTACACCTTC

d_gene: .
abundance: .
v_gene: TRBV18
j_gene: TRBJ1-5
CDR3aa: CASSPRQSSNSNQPQHF
CDR3nt: TGTGCCAGCTCACCACGACAGTCTTCTAATAGCAATCAGCCCCAGCATTTT

d_gene: .
abundance: .
v_gene: TRBV21-1
j_gene: TRBJ1-3
CDR3aa: CASKREVGLLLYGNTIYF
CDR3nt: TGTGCCAGCAAAAGGGAAGTAGGGCTGCTGCTTTATGGAAACACCATATATTTT

d_gene: .
abundance: few
v_gene: TRBV10-3
j_gene: TRBJ1-1
CDR3aa: CAISRSGTEAFF
CDR3nt: TGTGCCATCAGCAGGTCTGGCACTGAAGCTTTCTTT

d_gene: TRBD1
abundance: .
v_gene: TRBV9
j_gene: TRBJ1-3
CDR3aa: CASSVEGQGRNTIYF
CDR3nt: TGTGCCAGCAGCGTAGAGGGACAGGGTAGGAACACCATATATTTT

d_gene: .
abundance: .
v_gene: TRBV9
j_gene: TRBJ2-7
CDR3aa: CASSVEPGVSYEQYF
CDR3nt: TGTGCCAGCAGCGTAGAACCCGGGGTCTCCTACGAGCAGTACTTC

d_gene: TRBD1
abundance: once
v_gene: TRBV6-5
j_gene: TRBJ1-4
CDR3aa: CASRSAPRGEKLFF
CDR3nt: TGTGCCAGCAGGTCCGCCCCCAGGGGGGAAAAACTGTTTTTT

d_gene: .
abundance: .
v_gene: TRBV5-1
j_gene: TRBJ2-2
CDR3aa: CASSRSNTGELFF
CDR3nt: TGCGCCAGCAGCAGATCGAACACCGGGGAGCTGTTTTTT

d_gene: .
abundance: .
v_gene: TRBV27
j_gene: TRBJ2-7
CDR3aa: CASSIGTPQVYEQYF
CDR3nt: TGTGCCAGCAGTATAGGGACCCCCCAAGTATACGAGCAGTACTTC

d_gene: .
abundance: .
v_gene: TRBV5-1
j_gene: TRBJ1-1
CDR3aa: CASSLDMTEAFF
CDR3nt: TGCGCCAGCAGCCTCGACATGACTGAAGCTTTCTTT

d_gene: TRBD1
abundance: .
v_gene: TRBV6-5
j_gene: TRBJ2-1
CDR3aa: CASSYPGQGNNEQFF
CDR3nt: TGTGCCAGCAGTTACCCGGGACAGGGAAACAATGAGCAGTTCTTC

d_gene: TRBD1
abundance: .
v_gene: TRBV6-6
j_gene: TRBJ2-7
CDR3aa: CASSRLGTGPSEQYF
CDR3nt: TGTGCCAGCAGTCGACTCGGGACAGGGCCATCCGAGCAGTACTTC

d_gene: .
abundance: .
v_gene: TRBV9
j_gene: TRBJ1-4
CDR3aa: CASSSPGKDEKLFF
CDR3nt: TGTGCCAGCAGCTCACCGGGGAAGGATGAAAAACTGTTTTTT

d_gene: .
abundance: .
v_gene: TRBV19
j_gene: TRBJ1-4
CDR3aa: CASSIGGGGRSGEKLFF
CDR3nt: TGTGCCAGTAGTATAGGGGGTGGGGGCCGGTCAGGCGAAAAACTGTTTTTT

d_gene: TRBD1
abundance: .
v_gene: TRBV29-1
j_gene: TRBJ1-1
CDR3aa: CSALTGVNTEAFF
CDR3nt: TGCAGCGCCCTGACAGGGGTTAACACTGAAGCTTTCTTT

d_gene: .
abundance: .
v_gene: TRBV7-8
j_gene: TRBJ1-1
CDR3aa: CASSLASQGRTEAFF
CDR3nt: TGTGCCAGCAGCTTAGCATCCCAGGGCAGGACTGAAGCTTTCTTT

d_gene: .
abundance: .
v_gene: TRBV4-2
j_gene: TRBJ2-3
CDR3aa: CASSSLGVASTDTQYF
CDR3nt: TGTGCCAGCAGCTCATTAGGGGTGGCTAGCACAGATACGCAGTATTTT

d_gene: TRBD1
abundance: .
v_gene: TRBV27
j_gene: TRBJ1-4
CDR3aa: CASSPTTGLYYLDKLFF
CDR3nt: TGTGCCAGCAGTCCAACGACAGGGTTGTACTATCTCGACAAACTGTTTTTT

d_gene: .
abundance: .
v_gene: TRBV7-2
j_gene: TRBJ1-6
CDR3aa: CASSLVAGSYNSPLHF
CDR3nt: TGTGCCAGCAGCTTAGTGGCCGGCTCCTATAATTCACCCCTCCACTTT

d_gene: TRBD1
abundance: .
v_gene: TRBV27
j_gene: TRBJ2-1
CDR3aa: CASSYWNRDRRLLGGFF
CDR3nt: TGTGCCAGCAGTTACTGGAACCGGGACAGGCGATTACTAGGGGGGTTCTTC